This T cell receptor (beta chain) was retrieved from a study of blood T cell repertoires in COVID-19. Study context: PBMCs, B-cell-depleted T cells, or T cells provided the cDNA or gDNA that made up the material.

CDR3 size: 13 residues. The germline CDR1 and CDR2 sequences are MNHEY and SVGAGI. Trimming took off 2 bases at V and 8 bases at J, with 10 bases between the two ends. TCRdb's table, derived via immunoSEQ multiplex PCR, lists solely in-frame clones and lacks some. The data hold roughly 110,000 clones, with about 89% observed a single time. This TCR derives from a woman aged 25 to 39 with acute or convalescent COVID-19. The sequenced material came from peripheral blood. The chain employs TRBV6-5 and TRBJ1-5; no definite D call. The CDR3 bases are TGTGCCAGCAGTTACGGGCCTTGGGAGCCCCAGCATTTT. This sequence encodes CASSYGPWEPQHF.